This T cell receptor beta chain emerged from a study of blood T cell repertoires in COVID-19 (dated by TCRdb to the early 2020s). About the full investigation: Collaborator samples came from the United States, Italy and Spain and covered acute and convalescent phases of COVID-19. The prospective study material was composed of cDNA or gDNA derived from T cells, B-cell-depleted T cells, or PBMCs. Deeply sampled blood TCRbeta repertoires from subjects exposed to, actively infected with, or recovered from COVID-19 were included in the dataset. The repertoires were released in a freely available public database intended as a resource for research on the immune response to SARS-CoV-2. The samples were drawn from the first 160 participants of the ongoing ImmuneRACE study and from over a thousand subjects provided by 6 global collaborators. The sample metadata nearly always contained a de-identified subject ID, COVID-19 status, age in years and sex. Where available, HLA class I and class II types were obtained from metadata supplied by the sample provider rather than from assay-based typing. Summary of the overall study and its limitations: How much clinical and demographic metadata was included differed by source and by participant, and the metadata was provided uncurated.

To note about this clone: The antigen this receptor binds is unknown. No much larger clone is present one base from it, and per-base qualities are unavailable.

One collaborating source in Seattle enrolled patients while the patients were actively infected and followed the patients over time throughout the course of disease. Whole blood was collected in K2EDTA tubes by collaborating institutions according to the institutions' own protocols. For TCRbeta analysis, collaborators shipped samples in one of three forms: frozen whole blood, isolated PBMCs, or DNA extracted from either of those sample types. TCRbeta CDR3 regions were amplified from genomic DNA by means of the immunoSEQ Assay, a bias-controlled multiplex PCR. Per the source publication's procedure: Nucleated cell counts per sample were estimated from amplification of reference gene primers within the assay. To quantify the absolute abundance of each unique TCRbeta CDR3 rearrangement, sequence reads were collapsed and filtered. For each sample, productive Simpson clonality was calculated as the square root of Simpson's diversity index over productive rearrangements. As stored in TCRdb, this immuneACCESS dataset retains in-frame rearrangements with V and J assigned. A fraction of the clones does not appear; measured against another copy, unresolved V genes explain less than half of the discrepancy, and the remainder lacks a known reason. V and J calls and clone size are copied from that table; D and trimming were computed from the DNA. The sample table holds a few hundred thousand clones, of which 80% to 90% were seen once. The ten largest clones add up to roughly a tenth of the sample.

At the junction V is shortened by 0 bases and J by 4 bases, with 8 bases in between. CDR1 MRHNA and CDR2 SNTAGT are derived from the germline V gene. The CDR3 runs 14 residues from the cysteine to the phenylalanine. Only CDR3 DNA remains: 42 bases, in frame from the first base. Rearrangement joined TRBV6-4 to TRBJ2-3, with the D gene not clear enough to name. The origin of this receptor is a woman aged 70-85 years with COVID-19, enrolled during active disease. The source material was peripheral blood. The CDR3 has the sequence CASSDSAAPDTQYF. The DNA sequence follows: TGTGCCAGCAGTGACTCGGCGGCGCCAGATACGCAGTATTTT.